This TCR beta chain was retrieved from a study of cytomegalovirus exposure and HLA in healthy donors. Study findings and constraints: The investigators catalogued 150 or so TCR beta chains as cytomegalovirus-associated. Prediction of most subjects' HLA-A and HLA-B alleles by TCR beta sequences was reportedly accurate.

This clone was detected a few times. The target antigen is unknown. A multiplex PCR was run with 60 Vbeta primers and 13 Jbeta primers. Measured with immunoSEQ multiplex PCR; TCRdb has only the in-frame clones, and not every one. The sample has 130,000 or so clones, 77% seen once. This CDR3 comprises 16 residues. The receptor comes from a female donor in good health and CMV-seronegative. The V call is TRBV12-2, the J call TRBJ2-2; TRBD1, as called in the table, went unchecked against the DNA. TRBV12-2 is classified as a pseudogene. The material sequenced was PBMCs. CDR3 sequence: CASRQTGGKGTGELFF. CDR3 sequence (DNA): TGTGCAAGTCGCCAGACAGGGGGAAAGGGAACCGGGGAGCTGTTTTTT.